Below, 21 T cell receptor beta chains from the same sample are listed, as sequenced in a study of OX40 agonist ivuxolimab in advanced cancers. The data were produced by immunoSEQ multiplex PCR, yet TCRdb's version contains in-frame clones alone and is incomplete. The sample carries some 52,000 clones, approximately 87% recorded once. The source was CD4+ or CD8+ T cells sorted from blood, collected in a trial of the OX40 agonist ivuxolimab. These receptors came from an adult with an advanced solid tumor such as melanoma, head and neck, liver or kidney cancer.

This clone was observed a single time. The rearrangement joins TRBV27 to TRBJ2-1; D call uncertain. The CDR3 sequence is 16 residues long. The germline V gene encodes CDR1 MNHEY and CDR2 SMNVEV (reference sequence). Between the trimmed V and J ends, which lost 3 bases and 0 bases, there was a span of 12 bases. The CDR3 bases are TGTGCCAGCAGTTTTTTATCGAGGAGCTCCTACAATGAGCAGTTCTTC. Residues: CASSFLSRSSYNEQFF.

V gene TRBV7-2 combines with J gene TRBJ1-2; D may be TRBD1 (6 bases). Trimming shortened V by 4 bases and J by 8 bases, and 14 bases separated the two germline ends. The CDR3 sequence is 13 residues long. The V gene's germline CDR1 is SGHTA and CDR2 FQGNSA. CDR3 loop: CASSSMTGWGYTF. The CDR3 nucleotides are TGTGCCAGCAGCTCAATGACAGGTTGGGGCTACACCTTC.

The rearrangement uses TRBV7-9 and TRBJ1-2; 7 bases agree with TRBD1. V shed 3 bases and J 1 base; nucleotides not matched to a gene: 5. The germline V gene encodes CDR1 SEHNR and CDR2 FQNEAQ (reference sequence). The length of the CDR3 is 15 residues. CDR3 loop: CASSFHRGHNYGYTF. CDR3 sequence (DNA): TGTGCCAGCAGCTTTCACAGGGGACATAACTATGGCTACACCTTC.

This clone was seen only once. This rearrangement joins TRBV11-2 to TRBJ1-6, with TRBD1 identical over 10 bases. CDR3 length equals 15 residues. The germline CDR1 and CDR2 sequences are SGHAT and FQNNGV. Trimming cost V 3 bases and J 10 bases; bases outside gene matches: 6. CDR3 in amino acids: CASSFGQGGRSPLHF. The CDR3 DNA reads TGTGCCAGCAGCTTCGGACAGGGGGGCCGATCACCCCTCCACTTT.

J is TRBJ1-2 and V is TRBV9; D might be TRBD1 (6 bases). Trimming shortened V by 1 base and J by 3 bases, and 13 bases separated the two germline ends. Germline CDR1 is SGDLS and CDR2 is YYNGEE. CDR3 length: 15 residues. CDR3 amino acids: CASSVSGQSYYGYTF. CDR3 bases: TGTGCCAGCAGCGTATCGGGACAATCGTACTATGGCTACACCTTC.

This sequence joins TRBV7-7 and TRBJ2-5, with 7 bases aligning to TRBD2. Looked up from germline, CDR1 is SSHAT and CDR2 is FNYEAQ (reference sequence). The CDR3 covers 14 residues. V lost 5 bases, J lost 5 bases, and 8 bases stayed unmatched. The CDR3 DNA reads TGTGCCAGCAGCACTACGACAGCGGGGGAGACCCAGTACTTC. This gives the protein CASSTTTAGETQYF.

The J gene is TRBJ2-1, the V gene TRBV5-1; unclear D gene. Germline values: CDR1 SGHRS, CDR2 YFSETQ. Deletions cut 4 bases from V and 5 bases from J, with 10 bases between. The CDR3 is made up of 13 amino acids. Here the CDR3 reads CASSTQVDNEQFF. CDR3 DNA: TGCGCCAGCAGCACTCAGGTTGACAATGAGCAGTTCTTC. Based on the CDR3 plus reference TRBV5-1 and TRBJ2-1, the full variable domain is KAGVTQTPRYLIKTRGQQVTLSCSPISGHRSVSWYQQTPGQGLQFLFEYFSETQRNKGNFPGRFSGRQFSNSRSEMNVSTLELGDSALYLCASSTQVDNEQFFGPGTRLTVL.

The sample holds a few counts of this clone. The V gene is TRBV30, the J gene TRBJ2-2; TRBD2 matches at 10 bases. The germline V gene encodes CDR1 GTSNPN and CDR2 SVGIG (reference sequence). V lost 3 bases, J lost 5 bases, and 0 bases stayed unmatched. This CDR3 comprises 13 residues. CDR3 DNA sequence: TGTGCCTGGAGGGGACTAGCGACCGGGGAGCTGTTTTTT. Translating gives CAWRGLATGELFF.

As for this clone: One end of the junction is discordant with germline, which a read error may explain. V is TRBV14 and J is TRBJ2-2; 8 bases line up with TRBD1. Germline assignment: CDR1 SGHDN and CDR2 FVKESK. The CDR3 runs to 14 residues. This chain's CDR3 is CASGQQGGTGELFF. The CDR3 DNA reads TGTGCCAGCGGCCAACAGGGGGGCACCGGGGAGCTGTTTTTT.

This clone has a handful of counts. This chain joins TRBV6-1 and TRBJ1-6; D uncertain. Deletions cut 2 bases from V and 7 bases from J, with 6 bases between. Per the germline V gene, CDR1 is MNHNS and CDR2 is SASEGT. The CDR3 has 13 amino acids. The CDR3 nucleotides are TGTGCCAGCAGTGAACAGGAAAATTCACCCCTCCACTTT. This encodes CASSEQENSPLHF.

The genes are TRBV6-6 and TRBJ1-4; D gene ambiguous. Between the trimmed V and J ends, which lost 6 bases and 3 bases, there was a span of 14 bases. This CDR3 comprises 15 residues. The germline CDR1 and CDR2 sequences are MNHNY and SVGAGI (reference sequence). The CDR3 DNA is TGTGCCAGCAGCCTAGTAGGGCTGCCTAATGAAAAACTGTTTTTT. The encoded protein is CASSLVGLPNEKLFF.

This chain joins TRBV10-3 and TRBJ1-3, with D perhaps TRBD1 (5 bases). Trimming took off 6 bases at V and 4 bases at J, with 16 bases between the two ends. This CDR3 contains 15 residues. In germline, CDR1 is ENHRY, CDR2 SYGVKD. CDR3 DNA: TGTGCCATCAGCTGGGGACGTGCGGGCGGAAACACCATATATTTT. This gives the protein CAISWGRAGGNTIYF.

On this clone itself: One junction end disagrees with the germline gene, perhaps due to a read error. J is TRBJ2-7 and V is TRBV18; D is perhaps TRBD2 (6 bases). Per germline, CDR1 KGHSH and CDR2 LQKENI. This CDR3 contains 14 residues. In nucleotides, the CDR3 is TGTGCCAGCTCGCGCGGGACTCCCTCCTCCGAGCAGTACTTC. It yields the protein CASSRGTPSSEQYF. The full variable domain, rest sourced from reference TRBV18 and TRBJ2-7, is NAGVMQNPRHLVRRRGQEARLRCSPMKGHSHVYWYRQLPEEGLKFMVYLQKENIIDESGMPKERFSAEFPKEGPSILRIQQVVRGDSAAYFCASSRGTPSSEQYFGPGTRLTVT.

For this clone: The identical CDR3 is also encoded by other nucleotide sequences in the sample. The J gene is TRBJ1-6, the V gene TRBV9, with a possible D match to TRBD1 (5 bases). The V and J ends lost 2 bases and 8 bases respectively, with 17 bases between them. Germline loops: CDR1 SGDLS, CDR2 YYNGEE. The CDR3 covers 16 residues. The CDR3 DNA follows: TGTGCCAGCAGCGTGGATGGTGGGGCTGGTTATTCACCCCTCCACTTT. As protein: CASSVDGGAGYSPLHF.

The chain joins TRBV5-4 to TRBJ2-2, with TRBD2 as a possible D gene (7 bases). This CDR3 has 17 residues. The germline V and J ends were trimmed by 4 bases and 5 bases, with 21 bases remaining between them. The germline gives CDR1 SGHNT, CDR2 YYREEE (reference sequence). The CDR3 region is CASSPRGAGDKTGELFF. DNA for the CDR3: TGTGCCAGCAGCCCACGGGGGGCGGGGGACAAAACCGGGGAGCTGTTTTTT.

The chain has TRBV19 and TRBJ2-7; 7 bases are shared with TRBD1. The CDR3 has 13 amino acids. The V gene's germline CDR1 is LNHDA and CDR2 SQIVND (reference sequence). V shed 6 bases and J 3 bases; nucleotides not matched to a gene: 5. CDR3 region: CASSRQGSYEQYF. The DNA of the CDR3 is TGTGCCAGTAGCAGACAGGGAAGCTACGAGCAGTACTTC.

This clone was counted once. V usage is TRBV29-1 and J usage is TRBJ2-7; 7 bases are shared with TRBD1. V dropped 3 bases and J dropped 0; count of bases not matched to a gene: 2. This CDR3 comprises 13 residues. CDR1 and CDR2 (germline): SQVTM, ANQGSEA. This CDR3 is CSVDGDSSYEQYF. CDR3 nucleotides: TGCAGCGTTGATGGGGACAGCTCCTACGAGCAGTACTTC.

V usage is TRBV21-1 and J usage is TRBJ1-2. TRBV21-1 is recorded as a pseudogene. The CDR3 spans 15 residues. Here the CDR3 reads CASRPPPTVNYGYTF. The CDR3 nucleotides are TGTGCCAGCAGACCCCCCCCGACGGTTAACTATGGCTACACCTTC.

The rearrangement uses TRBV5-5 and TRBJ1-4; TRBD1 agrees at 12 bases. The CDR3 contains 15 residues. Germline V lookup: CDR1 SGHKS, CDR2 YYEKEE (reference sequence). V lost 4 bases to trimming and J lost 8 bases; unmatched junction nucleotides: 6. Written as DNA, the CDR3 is TGTGCCAGCAGCATAAGGGACAGGGGGCACGAAAAACTGTTTTTT. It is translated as CASSIRDRGHEKLFF.

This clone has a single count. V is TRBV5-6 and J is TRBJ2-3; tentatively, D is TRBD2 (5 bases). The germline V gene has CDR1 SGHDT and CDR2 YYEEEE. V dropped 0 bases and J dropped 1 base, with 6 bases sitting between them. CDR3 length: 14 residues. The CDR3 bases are TGTGCCAGCAGCTTGGGGCGGGGCACAGATACGCAGTATTTT. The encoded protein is CASSLGRGTDTQYF.

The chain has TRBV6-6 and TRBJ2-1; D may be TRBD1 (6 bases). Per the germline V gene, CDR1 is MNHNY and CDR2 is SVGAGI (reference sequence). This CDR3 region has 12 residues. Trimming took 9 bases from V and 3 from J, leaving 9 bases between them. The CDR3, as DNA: TGTGCCAGTGGACAGAACTACAATGAGCAGTTCTTC. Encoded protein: CASGQNYNEQFF.